Sequencing of this T cell receptor (beta chain) was carried out in a study of identical twins. TCRdb recomputed calls from the 5' RACE reads with MiXCR, one row per CDR3 protein. The data contain under 250,000 distinct CDR3 sequences, about 12% of them seen just once; the ten biggest clones take up more than 3.5%. Germline CDR1 is LGHNA and CDR2 is YNFKEQ. The V gene lost 1 base and the J gene lost 4 bases, with 15 bases spanning the gap. CDR3 length equals 16 residues. Another study also made use of these data, one on yellow fever vaccine responses in identical twins.

The genes are TRBV4-2 and TRBJ2-3; D gene unclear. The specimen was memory (CD45RO+) T cells sorted from blood. The TCR was taken from a woman aged 18 to 35 in good health. The CDR3 DNA reads as TGTGCCAGCAGCCAAGCTGGTAGCCTAAGTCCAGATACGCAGTATTTT. Protein: CASSQAGSLSPDTQYF.